This T cell receptor (beta chain) was captured by sequencing in a study of T cells after yellow fever vaccination. Germline trimming cut 5 bases from V and 4 bases from J; bases unmatched to any gene: 3. In germline, CDR1 is MDHEN, CDR2 SYDVKM. This CDR3 has 13 residues. The table lists this clonotype with a few counts. TCRdb re-analysed the 5' RACE reads in MiXCR, keeping a single row per CDR3 protein. The sample has under 600,000 distinct CDR3 sequences; approximately 12% are singletons. The chain recombines TRBV28 with TRBJ1-2; 8 bases fit TRBD1. The input for sequencing was PBMCs, taken on the day of the yellow fever booster vaccination. The sequence derives from a man aged 30 to 39 who received the YFV17D yellow fever vaccine. Here the CDR3 reads CASSTGTGYGYTF. For the CDR3, the DNA is TGTGCCAGCAGTACCGGGACAGGCTATGGCTACACCTTC.